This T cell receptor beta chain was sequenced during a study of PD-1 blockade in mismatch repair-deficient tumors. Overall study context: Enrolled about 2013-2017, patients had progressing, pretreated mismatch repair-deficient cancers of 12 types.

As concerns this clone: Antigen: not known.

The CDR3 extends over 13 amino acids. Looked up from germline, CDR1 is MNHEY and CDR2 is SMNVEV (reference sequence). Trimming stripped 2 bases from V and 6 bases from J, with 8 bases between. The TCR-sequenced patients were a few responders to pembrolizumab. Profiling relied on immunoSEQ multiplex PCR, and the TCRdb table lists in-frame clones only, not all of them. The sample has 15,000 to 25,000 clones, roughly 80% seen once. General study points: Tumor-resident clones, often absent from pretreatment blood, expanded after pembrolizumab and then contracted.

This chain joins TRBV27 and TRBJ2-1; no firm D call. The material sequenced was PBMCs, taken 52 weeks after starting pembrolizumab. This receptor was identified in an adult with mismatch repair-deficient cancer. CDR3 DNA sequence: TGTGCCAGCAGTTTAGGTTGGCCCAATGAGCAGTTCTTC. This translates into CASSLGWPNEQFF.